This TCR beta chain was sequenced during a study of T cells in Graves' hyperthyroidism and ophthalmopathy. Study-wide background: The blood sample was taken at first diagnosis, before treatment began. Study conclusions and caveats: Ophthalmopathy and stable hyperthyroidism were separated by a 13 V-J model.

Template material for amplifying TCR beta CDR3 regions consisted of RNA transcripts. HTBI primers drove first-round RT-PCR of the TCR CDR3. TCRdb re-derived calls from the multiplex PCR reads in MiXCR, one entry per CDR3 protein. Of hundreds of thousands of distinct CDR3 sequences in the sample, about a sixth are singletons; the top ten hold less than 3.5%. This clonotype was observed many times. What it binds is unknown. Germline lookup yields CDR1 MDHEN and CDR2 SYDVKM. The CDR3 consists of 15 residues. The trim removed 8 bases at V and 5 bases at J, leaving 12 bases unmatched. The sequence was obtained from a middle-aged woman with Graves' ophthalmopathy. Sequencing was done on a sample of blood. This sequence joins TRBV28 and TRBJ1-2; 9 bases are shared with TRBD1. The CDR3 bases are TGTGCCAGCTCTATTACAGGGGGCGAGCTATATGGCTACACCTTC. Amino acid sequence: CASSITGGELYGYTF.